The 12 T cell receptor beta chains in this list originate from one sample, sequenced in a study of T-cell reconstitution after alpha-beta-depleted transplantation in children (dated by TCRdb to about 2016). Library preparation employed PCR. For sequencing, an Illumina HiSeq 2500 was employed. TCR libraries were prepared with molecular barcoding, using unique molecular identifiers to normalize TCRbeta repertoire quantification. TCRdb redid the processing of the public reads, applying fastp at Q25 and MiXCR, and retained in-frame beta chains. For every CDR3 protein sequence, its rows merge into one entry that carries the most common genes and DNA. The sample records approximately 200,000 distinct CDR3 sequences, 13% to 15% of which are singletons. The biggest ten clones account for about 12% of the sample. This specimen consisted of PBMCs from the stem cell graft donor, obtained from the stem cell graft. The receptor set was obtained from a human donor who donated a stem cell graft to a child with acute lymphoblastic leukemia.

In this sample, this clonotype turned up many times. The V call is TRBV11-2, the J call TRBJ2-2; TRBD2 matches 8 bases. The CDR3 loop spans 15 amino acids. Germline V gene data show CDR1 as SGHAT and CDR2 as FQNNGV. V dropped 5 bases and J dropped 4; count of bases not matched to a gene: 6. The CDR3 nucleotides read TGTGCCAGCAGCGCGGCGGGAGGCGGCACCGGGGAGCTGTTTTTT. Encoded protein: CASSAAGGGTGELFF.

This clonotype occurred many times. This chain joins TRBV20-1 and TRBJ1-2, with TRBD1 matching 12 bases. CDR1 and CDR2 from the germline V gene are DFQATT and SNEGSKA (reference sequence). The CDR3 is 16 residues long. The V gene end was trimmed by 1 base and the J gene end by 8 bases; junction bases not matched to a gene: 11. The CDR3 DNA sequence: TGCAGTGCTAGAGTTAGGGGACAGGGGGCGCGGAGGGGCTACACCTTC. Amino acid sequence: CSARVRGQGARRGYTF.

This clonotype has a count of ten or more. V is TRBV12-3 or TRBV12-4 and J is TRBJ1-2; 8 bases align to TRBD1. This CDR3 contains 15 residues. The junction had 10 bases not matched to a gene; V was cut back by 6 bases and J by 4 bases. The CDR3 region is CASSLVQGAGYGYTF. The CDR3, as DNA: TGTGCCAGCAGCCTCGTTCAGGGGGCGGGCTATGGCTACACCTTC.

As concerns this clonotype: This may come from a read error, since a much larger clone is one base off. The chain couples TRBV30 to TRBJ2-4, with TRBD1 matching over 12 bases. The V gene end was trimmed by 5 bases and the J gene end by 12 bases; junction bases not matched to a gene: 8. Germline V gives CDR1 GTSNPN, CDR2 SVGIG (reference sequence). The CDR3 totals 13 residues. The DNA for the CDR3 is TGTGCCTGGGAGAGGGGACAGGGGGCTCGTCAGTACTTC. Translated: CAWERGQGARQYF.

This CDR3 reads CSARPGTERQYF. The CDR3 bases are TGCAGTGCTAGACCCGGGACAGAGAGGCAGTACTTC. J is TRBJ2-7 and V is TRBV20-1; 7 nucleotides line up with TRBD1. Germline CDR1 DFQATT, CDR2 SNEGSKA (reference sequence). The length of the CDR3 is 12 residues. The ends lost 2 bases at V and 9 bases at J; junction bases unmatched: 7.

This clonotype was observed many times. This chain connects TRBV7-9 to TRBJ2-7; tentatively, D is TRBD1 or TRBD2 (5 bases each). V was pared by 7 bases and J by 3 bases, with 16 bases between. The CDR3 length is 14 residues. Germline V gene lookup returns CDR1 SEHNR and CDR2 FQNEAQ (reference sequence). The CDR3, as DNA: TGTGCCAGCATCCAAGGGGAGAACATCTACGAGCAGTACTTC. Its translation is CASIQGENIYEQYF.

V is TRBV7-2 and J is TRBJ2-7, with D possibly being TRBD2 (6 bases). This CDR3 region has 12 residues. The ends were cut back, 4 bases at V and 7 bases at J, with 11 bases in the middle. Germline CDR1 and CDR2: SGHTA and FQGNSA. CDR3 in amino acids: CASSSHRGEQYF. CDR3 DNA: TGTGCCAGCAGCTCGCACCGGGGGGAGCAGTACTTC.

This clonotype was counted many times. The V and J genes are TRBV20-1 and TRBJ1-3; D possibly corresponds to TRBD1 (5 bases). The CDR3 consists of 17 residues. CDR1 is DFQATT, CDR2 SNEGSKA, per germline (reference sequence). The V and J ends lost 3 bases and 0 bases respectively, with 18 bases between them. CDR3 loop: CSAREPRDSSSGNTIYF. Here the CDR3 DNA reads TGCAGTGCTAGGGAACCAAGGGACTCCAGCTCTGGAAACACCATATATTTT.

Of note for this clonotype: A read error is possible here, since a much larger clone lies one base away. This chain connects TRBV12-3 or TRBV12-4 to TRBJ1-1; D ambiguous. The length of the CDR3 is 14 residues. Trimming left V 6 bases short and J 1 base short, with 12 bases between. CDR3: CASRGRTANTEAFF. CDR3 DNA: TGTGCCAGCAGGGGTAGGACGGCGAACACTGAAGCTTTCTTT.

This clonotype occurred many times. V is TRBV11-1 and J is TRBJ1-1; unclear D gene. In germline, CDR1 is SGHAT, CDR2 FQDESV (reference sequence). V lost 5 bases and J lost 4, with 14 bases in between. This CDR3 has 14 amino acids. For the CDR3, the DNA is TGTGCCAGCAGCCCACCTAAGGGAATCACTGAAGCTTTCTTT. Translation gives CASSPPKGITEAFF. Full variable domain (outside the CDR3, taken from reference TRBV11-1 and TRBJ1-1): EAEVAQSPRYKITEKSQAVAFWCDPISGHATLYWYRQILGQGPELLVQFQDESVVDDSQLPKDRFSAERLKGVDSTLKIQPAELGDSAMYLCASSPPKGITEAFFGQGTRLTVV.

This clonotype was counted at least ten times. The chain uses TRBV5-1 and TRBJ2-7; D gene uncertain. The germline V gene encodes CDR1 SGHRS and CDR2 YFSETQ. V was cut by 0 bases and J by 7 bases, with 11 bases left in between. This CDR3 is 13 amino acids long. The CDR3 nucleotides read TGCGCCAGCAGCTTGGACGGTGGTGGGGAGCAGTACTTC. Protein: CASSLDGGGEQYF. Full variable domain (missing parts from reference TRBV5-1 and TRBJ2-7): KAGVTQTPRYLIKTRGQQVTLSCSPISGHRSVSWYQQTPGQGLQFLFEYFSETQRNKGNFPGRFSGRQFSNSRSEMNVSTLELGDSALYLCASSLDGGGEQYFGPGTRLTVT.

This clonotype was counted between two and nine times. The chain uses TRBV19 and TRBJ2-1; maybe TRBD2 (6 bases). CDR1 is LNHDA, CDR2 SQIVND, per germline (reference sequence). This CDR3 has 18 residues. Trimming left V 6 bases short and J 4 bases short, with 25 bases between. This CDR3 is CASSAQGLTIFTYNEQFF. The CDR3, as DNA: TGTGCCAGTAGCGCCCAGGGACTTACCATATTCACTTACAATGAGCAGTTCTTC.